The 8 T cell receptor beta chains reported below all come from one sample, sequenced in a study of T cells after yellow fever vaccination (dated by TCRdb to between 2018 and 2021). The intended sense of this specimen's treatment or condition label: live attenuated yellow fever vaccine strain. Library generation was performed with 5' RACE. Sequencing relied on an Illumina HiSeq 2500. In-frame beta chains were kept once TCRdb had trimmed the public reads at Q25 with fastp and called clones with MiXCR. Rows with one shared CDR3 protein collapse into an entry with the most common genes and DNA. Counted in this sample were more than 95,000 distinct CDR3 sequences; 7.4% of them appeared once. The ten largest clonotypes hold around 2.7% of the sample. The sample consisted of CD4+ T cells sorted from PBMCs, taken about 10 days after the first yellow fever vaccination. These receptors came from a man in his late teens or twenties who received the YFV17D yellow fever vaccine.

The chain uses TRBV7-9 and TRBJ2-4; 7 nucleotides agree with TRBD2. The CDR3 covers 19 residues. Germline V gene sequence: CDR1 SEHNR, CDR2 FQNEAQ (reference sequence). V gave up 5 bases and J gave up 0 bases; unmatched junction bases: 16. The CDR3 loop is CASSPNRGGAKIAKNIQYF. The CDR3, as DNA: TGTGCCAGCAGCCCCAATCGGGGAGGGGCGAAAATAGCCAAAAACATTCAGTACTTC.

At least ten counts were recorded for this clonotype. The chain is built from TRBV5-6 and TRBJ1-1; D not resolved. V was trimmed by 1 base and J by 0 bases, leaving 7 bases between them. CDR1 SGHDT and CDR2 YYEEEE come from the germline V gene. This CDR3 comprises 14 residues. The CDR3 DNA reads as TGTGCCAGCAGCTTGCGAGGGATGAACACTGAAGCTTTCTTT. As protein: CASSLRGMNTEAFF.

In this sample, this clonotype turned up many times. The chain couples TRBV10-3 to TRBJ1-6, with 9 bases identical to TRBD1. V was clipped by 11 bases and J by 7 bases; unmatched bases: 9. Germline V gene lookup returns CDR1 ENHRY and CDR2 SYGVKD. There are 14 residues in the CDR3. CDR3 nucleotide sequence: TGTGCCGCCGCGCCCGGGACAGGGAATTCACCCCTCCACTTT. It codes for CAAAPGTGNSPLHF.

In this sample, this clonotype turned up many times. The V call is TRBV20-1, the J call TRBJ2-7, with D unclear. Between the trimmed V and J ends, which lost 3 bases and 6 bases, there was a span of 12 bases. Germline CDR1 and CDR2: DFQATT and SNEGSKA (reference sequence). This CDR3 has 12 residues. In DNA, the CDR3 is TGCAGTGCTAGCTGGCAAACCGGCGAGCAGTACTTC. Its translation: CSASWQTGEQYF.

This clonotype was detected ten times or more. V is TRBV5-6 and J is TRBJ2-3, with 8 bases fitting TRBD2. This CDR3 comprises 16 residues. Trimming cost V 0 bases and J 3 bases; bases outside gene matches: 6. Germline V CDR1 and CDR2: SGHDT, YYEEEE. CDR3 in amino acids: CASSLGPGGVTDTQYF. The DNA of the CDR3 is TGTGCCAGCAGCTTGGGACCGGGGGGGGTGACAGATACGCAGTATTTT.

This clonotype was found many times. The genes are TRBV29-1 and TRBJ1-1; a weak D match, TRBD1 (5 bases). This CDR3 region has 16 residues. The germline V gene encodes CDR1 SQVTM and CDR2 ANQGSEA. Trimming pared 0 bases from V and 4 bases from J, leaving 18 bases between. CDR3 sequence reads: CSVEDNPGNGGTEAFF. In nucleotides, the CDR3 is TGCAGCGTTGAAGATAACCCGGGCAACGGGGGCACTGAAGCTTTCTTT.

This clonotype was observed at least ten times. The CDR3 DNA follows: TGTGCCAGCAGCTTACGACCGACCGCGGGTAATTCACCCCTCCACTTT. This translates into CASSLRPTAGNSPLHF. This chain uses TRBV7-2 with TRBJ1-6; no definite D call. The CDR3 sequence is 16 residues long. V was trimmed by 2 bases and J by 6 bases, leaving 14 bases between them. The germline V gene encodes CDR1 SGHTA and CDR2 FQGNSA.

This clonotype appeared many times. CDR3 sequence: CASSLSGDYEQYF. CDR3 bases: TGCGCCAGCAGCTTGTCAGGAGACTACGAGCAGTACTTC. The chain carries TRBV5-1 and TRBJ2-7; unclear D gene. Trimming pared 1 base from V and 3 bases from J, leaving 8 bases between. This CDR3 has 13 residues. CDR1 SGHRS and CDR2 YFSETQ come from the germline V gene.